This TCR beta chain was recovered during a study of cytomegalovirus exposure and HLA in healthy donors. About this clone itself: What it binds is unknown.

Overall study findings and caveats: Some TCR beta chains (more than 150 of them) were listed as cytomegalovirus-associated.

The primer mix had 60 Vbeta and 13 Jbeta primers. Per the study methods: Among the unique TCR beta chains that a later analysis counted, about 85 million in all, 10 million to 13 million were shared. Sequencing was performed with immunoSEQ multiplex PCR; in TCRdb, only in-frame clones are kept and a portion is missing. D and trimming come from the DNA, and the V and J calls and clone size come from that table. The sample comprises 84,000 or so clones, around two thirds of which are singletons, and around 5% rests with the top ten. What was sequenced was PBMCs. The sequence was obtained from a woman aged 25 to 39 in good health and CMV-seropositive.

The CDR3 DNA follows: TGTGCCAGTAGTACCACAGGGGGCCGAACCGGGGAGCTGTTTTTT. Translation: CASSTTGGRTGELFF. The chain uses TRBV19 and TRBJ2-2; 9 bases match TRBD1. Germline CDR1 and CDR2: LNHDA and SQIVND (reference sequence). The CDR3 covers 15 residues. J lost 5 bases, V lost 4 bases, and 5 bases had no gene match.